The clone carrying this TCR beta chain was seen more than once but under ten times. The antigen is undetermined. This sample stems from a study of CD4 T cells in relation to SARS-CoV-2 and coronaviruses. CD4+ T cells from unexposed donors were obtained before the COVID-19 pandemic (2011-2018). CD4+ T cells were isolated from the cells after 10 days of culture. On days 3 and 7, cultures got half fresh IL-2 medium. Study outcomes and limitations: Samples before the pandemic and after infection were not matched within any donor.

The repertoire was sequenced with immunoSEQ multiplex PCR; TCRdb's copy has only in-frame clones and lacks some. The repertoire holds 20,000 to 25,000 clones, around 70% seen once, with under 20% in the top ten. Germline V gene lookup returns CDR1 SGHTA and CDR2 FQGNSA. The CDR3 runs 15 residues. Unmatched junction bases numbered 7, after V lost 3 bases and J lost 5 bases. V gene TRBV7-2 combines with J gene TRBJ2-5, with 9 bases lining up with TRBD2. Sequencing was carried out using CD4+ T cells from PBMCs, cultured in vitro. The TCR originated in a human donor in good health. The DNA for the CDR3 is TGTGCCAGCAGCTTCGGCGGGAGGGCGGCCGAGACCCAGTACTTC. Translated: CASSFGGRAAETQYF.